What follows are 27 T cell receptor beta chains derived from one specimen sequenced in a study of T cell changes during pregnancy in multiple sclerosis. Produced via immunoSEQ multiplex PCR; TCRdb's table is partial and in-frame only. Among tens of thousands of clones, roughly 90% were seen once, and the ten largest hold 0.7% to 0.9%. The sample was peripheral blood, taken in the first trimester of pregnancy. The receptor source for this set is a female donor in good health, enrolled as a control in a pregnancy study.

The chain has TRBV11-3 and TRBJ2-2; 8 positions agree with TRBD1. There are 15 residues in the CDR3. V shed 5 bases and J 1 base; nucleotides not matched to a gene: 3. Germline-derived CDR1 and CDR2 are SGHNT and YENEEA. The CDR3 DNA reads TGTGCCAGCAGCCTAGGACAGGGGAACACCGGGGAGCTGTTTTTT. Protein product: CASSLGQGNTGELFF. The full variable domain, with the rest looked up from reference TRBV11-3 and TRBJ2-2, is EAGVVQSPRYKIIEKKQPVAFWCNPISGHNTLYWYLQNLGQGPELLIRYENEEAVDDSQLPKDRFSAERLKGVDSTLKIQPAELGDSAVYLCASSLGQGNTGELFFGEGSRLTVL.

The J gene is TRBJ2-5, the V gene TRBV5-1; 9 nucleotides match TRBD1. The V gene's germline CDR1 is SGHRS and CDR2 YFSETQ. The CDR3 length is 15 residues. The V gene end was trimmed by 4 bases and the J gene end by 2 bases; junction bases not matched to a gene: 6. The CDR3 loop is CASSPDRGRQETQYF. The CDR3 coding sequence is TGCGCCAGCAGCCCTGACAGGGGGAGGCAAGAGACCCAGTACTTC.

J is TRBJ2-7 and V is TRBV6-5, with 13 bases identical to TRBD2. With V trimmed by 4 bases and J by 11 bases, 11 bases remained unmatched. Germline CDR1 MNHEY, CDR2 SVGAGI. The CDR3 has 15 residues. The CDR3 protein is CASSSSPGLAGQEYF. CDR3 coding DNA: TGTGCCAGCAGTTCCTCCCCGGGACTAGCGGGGCAGGAGTACTTC.

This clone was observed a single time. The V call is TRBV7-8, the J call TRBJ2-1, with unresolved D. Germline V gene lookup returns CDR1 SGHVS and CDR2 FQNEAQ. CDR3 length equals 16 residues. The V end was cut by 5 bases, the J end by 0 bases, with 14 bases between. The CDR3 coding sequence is TGTGCCAGCAGCACGGAGCTGGTGAGCTCCTACAATGAGCAGTTCTTC. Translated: CASSTELVSSYNEQFF. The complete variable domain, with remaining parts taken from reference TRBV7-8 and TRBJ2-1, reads GAGVSQSPRYKVAKRGQDVALRCDPISGHVSLFWYQQALGQGPEFLTYFQNEAQLDKSGLPSDRFFAERPEGSVSTLKIQRTQQEDSAVYLCASSTELVSSYNEQFFGPGTRLTVL.

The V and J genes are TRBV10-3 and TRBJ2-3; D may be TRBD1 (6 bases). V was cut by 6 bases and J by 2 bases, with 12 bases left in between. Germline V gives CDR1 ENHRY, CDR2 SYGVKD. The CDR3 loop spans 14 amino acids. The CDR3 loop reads CAISFRGFTDTQYF. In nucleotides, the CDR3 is TGTGCCATCAGCTTCAGGGGCTTCACAGATACGCAGTATTTT.

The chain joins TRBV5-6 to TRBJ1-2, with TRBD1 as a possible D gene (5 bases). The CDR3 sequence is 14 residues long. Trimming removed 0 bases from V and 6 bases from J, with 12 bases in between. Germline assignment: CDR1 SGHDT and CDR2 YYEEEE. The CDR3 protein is CASSLGRRGNGYTF. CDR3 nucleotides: TGTGCCAGCAGCTTGGGCAGGAGGGGCAATGGCTACACCTTC.

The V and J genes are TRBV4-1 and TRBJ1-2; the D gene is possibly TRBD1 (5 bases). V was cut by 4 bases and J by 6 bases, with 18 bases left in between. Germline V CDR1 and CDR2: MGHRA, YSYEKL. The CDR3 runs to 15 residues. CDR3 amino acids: CASSPQQRQSDGYTF. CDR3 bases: TGCGCCAGCAGCCCTCAGCAAAGACAGTCGGATGGCTACACCTTC.

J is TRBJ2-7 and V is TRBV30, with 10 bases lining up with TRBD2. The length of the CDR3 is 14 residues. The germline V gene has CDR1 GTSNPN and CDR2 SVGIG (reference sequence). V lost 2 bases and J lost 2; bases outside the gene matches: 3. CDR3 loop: CAWSLLAGAYEQYF. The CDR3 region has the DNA TGTGCCTGGAGTCTGCTAGCGGGGGCCTACGAGCAGTACTTC.

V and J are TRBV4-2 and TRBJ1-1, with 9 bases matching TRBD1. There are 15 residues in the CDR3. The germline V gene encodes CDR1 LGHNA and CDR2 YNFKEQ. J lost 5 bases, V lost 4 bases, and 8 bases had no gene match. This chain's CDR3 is CASSLPGQGETEAFF. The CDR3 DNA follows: TGTGCCAGCAGCCTACCGGGACAGGGAGAGACTGAAGCTTTCTTT.

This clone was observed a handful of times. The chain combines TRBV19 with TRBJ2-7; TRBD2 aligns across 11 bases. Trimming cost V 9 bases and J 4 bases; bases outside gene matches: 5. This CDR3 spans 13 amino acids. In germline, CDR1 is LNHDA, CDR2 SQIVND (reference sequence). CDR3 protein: CASRTSGQYEQYF. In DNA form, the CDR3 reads TGTGCCAGCCGGACTAGCGGGCAATACGAGCAGTACTTC.

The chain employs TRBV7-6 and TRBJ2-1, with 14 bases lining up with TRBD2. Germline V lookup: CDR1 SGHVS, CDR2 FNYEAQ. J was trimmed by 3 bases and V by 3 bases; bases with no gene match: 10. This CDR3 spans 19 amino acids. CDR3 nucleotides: TGTGCCAGCAGCTTCAGACCGGGACTAGCGGGAGTTAGCTACAATGAGCAGTTCTTC. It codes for CASSFRPGLAGVSYNEQFF.

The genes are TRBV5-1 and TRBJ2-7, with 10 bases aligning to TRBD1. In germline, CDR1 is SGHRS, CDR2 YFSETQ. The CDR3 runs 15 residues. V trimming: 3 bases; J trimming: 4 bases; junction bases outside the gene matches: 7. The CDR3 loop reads CASSSRDRGTYEQYF. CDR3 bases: TGCGCCAGCAGCTCCCGGGACAGGGGAACTTACGAGCAGTACTTC.

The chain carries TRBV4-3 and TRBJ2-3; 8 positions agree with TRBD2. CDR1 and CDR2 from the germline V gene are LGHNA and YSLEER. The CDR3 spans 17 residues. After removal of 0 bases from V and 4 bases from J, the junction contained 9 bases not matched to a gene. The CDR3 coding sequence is TGCGCCAGCAGCCAAGATACTAGCGGCGAGCGGGCAGATACGCAGTATTTT. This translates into CASSQDTSGERADTQYF.

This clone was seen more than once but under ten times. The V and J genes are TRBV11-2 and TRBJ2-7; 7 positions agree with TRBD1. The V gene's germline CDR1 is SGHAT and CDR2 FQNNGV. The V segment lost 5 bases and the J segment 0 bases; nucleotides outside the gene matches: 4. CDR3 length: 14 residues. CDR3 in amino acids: CASSRQGGSYEQYF. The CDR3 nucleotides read TGTGCCAGCAGCCGACAGGGCGGCTCCTACGAGCAGTACTTC.

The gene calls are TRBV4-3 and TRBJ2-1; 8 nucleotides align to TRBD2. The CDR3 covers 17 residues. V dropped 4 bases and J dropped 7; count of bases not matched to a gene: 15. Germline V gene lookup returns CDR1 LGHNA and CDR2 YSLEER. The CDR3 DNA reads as TGCGCCAGCAGCCGAGCCCTCCCAGCGGGAGATAGGAATGAGCAGTTCTTC. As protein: CASSRALPAGDRNEQFF.

This CDR3 is CASSRSRLAEYEQYF. The DNA of the CDR3 is TGCGCCAGCAGCCGAAGCCGGCTAGCGGAGTACGAGCAGTACTTC. The chain carries TRBV4-1 and TRBJ2-7; 7 nucleotides match TRBD2. The germline V gene encodes CDR1 MGHRA and CDR2 YSYEKL. The CDR3 is made up of 15 amino acids. Trimming took 4 bases from V and 4 from J; bases not matched to a gene: 10.

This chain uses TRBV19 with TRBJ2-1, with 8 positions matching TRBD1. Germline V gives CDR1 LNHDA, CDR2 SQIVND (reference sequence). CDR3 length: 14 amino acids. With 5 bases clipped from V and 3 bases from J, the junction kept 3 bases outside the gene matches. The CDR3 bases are TGTGCCAGTAGTCGACAGGGGCACTACAATGAGCAGTTCTTC. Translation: CASSRQGHYNEQFF.

CDR3 protein: CASRISGSGTDTQYF. Written as DNA, the CDR3 is TGTGCCAGCAGAATTAGCGGGAGCGGAACAGATACGCAGTATTTT. The chain combines TRBV7-8 with TRBJ2-3; 9 bases align to TRBD2. The CDR3 is made up of 15 amino acids. The germline CDR1 and CDR2 sequences are SGHVS and FQNEAQ. The J segment lost 3 bases and the V segment lost 6 bases, leaving 7 bases of the junction unmatched. Full variable domain (rest looked up from reference TRBV7-8 and TRBJ2-3): GAGVSQSPRYKVAKRGQDVALRCDPISGHVSLFWYQQALGQGPEFLTYFQNEAQLDKSGLPSDRFFAERPEGSVSTLKIQRTQQEDSAVYLCASRISGSGTDTQYFGPGTRLTVL.

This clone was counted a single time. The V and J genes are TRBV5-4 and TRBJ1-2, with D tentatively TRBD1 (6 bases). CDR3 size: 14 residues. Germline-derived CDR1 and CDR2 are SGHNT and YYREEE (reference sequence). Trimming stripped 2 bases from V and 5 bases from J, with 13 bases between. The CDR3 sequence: CASSFRTVGYGYTF. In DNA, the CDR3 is TGTGCCAGCAGCTTCCGGACAGTAGGGTATGGCTACACCTTC. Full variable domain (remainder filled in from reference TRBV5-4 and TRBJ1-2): ETGVTQSPTHLIKTRGQQVTLRCSSQSGHNTVSWYQQALGQGPQFIFQYYREEENGRGNFPPRFSGLQFPNYSSELNVNALELDDSALYLCASSFRTVGYGYTFGSGTRLTVV.

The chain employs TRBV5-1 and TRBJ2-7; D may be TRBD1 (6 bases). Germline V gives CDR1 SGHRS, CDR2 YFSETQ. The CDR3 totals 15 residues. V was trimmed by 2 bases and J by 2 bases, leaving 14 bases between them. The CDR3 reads CASSFLDRGTYEQYF. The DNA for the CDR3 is TGCGCCAGCAGCTTCCTGGACAGAGGTACCTACGAGCAGTACTTC. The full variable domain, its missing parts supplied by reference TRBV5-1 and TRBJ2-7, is KAGVTQTPRYLIKTRGQQVTLSCSPISGHRSVSWYQQTPGQGLQFLFEYFSETQRNKGNFPGRFSGRQFSNSRSEMNVSTLELGDSALYLCASSFLDRGTYEQYFGPGTRLTVT.

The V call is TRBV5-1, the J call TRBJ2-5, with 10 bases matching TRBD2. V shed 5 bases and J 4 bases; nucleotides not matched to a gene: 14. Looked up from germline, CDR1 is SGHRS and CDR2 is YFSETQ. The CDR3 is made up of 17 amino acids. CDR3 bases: TGCGCCAGCAGGCCGGTAGCGGGAGGCGGGGTTGGAGAGACCCAGTACTTC. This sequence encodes CASRPVAGGGVGETQYF.

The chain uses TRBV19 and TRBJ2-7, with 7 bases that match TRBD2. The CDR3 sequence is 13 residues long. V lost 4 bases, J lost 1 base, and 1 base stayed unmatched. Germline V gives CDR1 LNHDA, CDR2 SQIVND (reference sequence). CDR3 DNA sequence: TGTGCCAGTAGTAGCGGGAGATCCTACGAGCAGTACTTC. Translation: CASSSGRSYEQYF.

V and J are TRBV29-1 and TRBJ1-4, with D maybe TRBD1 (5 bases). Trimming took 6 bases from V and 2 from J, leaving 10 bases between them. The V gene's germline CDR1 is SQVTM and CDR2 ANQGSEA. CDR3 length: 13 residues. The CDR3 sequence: CSVGGFTNEKLFF. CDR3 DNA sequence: TGCAGCGTGGGGGGTTTCACTAATGAAAAACTGTTTTTT.

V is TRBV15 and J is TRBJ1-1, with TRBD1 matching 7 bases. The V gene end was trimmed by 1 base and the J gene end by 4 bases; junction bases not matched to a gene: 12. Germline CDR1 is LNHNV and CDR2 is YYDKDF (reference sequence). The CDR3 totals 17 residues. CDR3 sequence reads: CATSRGQGTFQGTEAFF. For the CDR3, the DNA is TGTGCCACCAGCAGAGGACAGGGTACATTCCAGGGCACTGAAGCTTTCTTT. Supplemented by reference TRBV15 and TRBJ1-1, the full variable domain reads DAMVIQNPRYQVTQFGKPVTLSCSQTLNHNVMYWYQQKSSQAPKLLFHYYDKDFNNEADTPDNFQSRRPNTSFCFLDIRSPGLGDTAMYLCATSRGQGTFQGTEAFFGQGTRLTVV.

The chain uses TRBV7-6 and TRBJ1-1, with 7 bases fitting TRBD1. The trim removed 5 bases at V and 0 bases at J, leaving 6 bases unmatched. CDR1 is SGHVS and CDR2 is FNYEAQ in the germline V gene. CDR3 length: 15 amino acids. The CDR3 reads CASSARQGVNTEAFF. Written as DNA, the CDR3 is TGTGCCAGCAGCGCACGACAGGGAGTGAACACTGAAGCTTTCTTT.

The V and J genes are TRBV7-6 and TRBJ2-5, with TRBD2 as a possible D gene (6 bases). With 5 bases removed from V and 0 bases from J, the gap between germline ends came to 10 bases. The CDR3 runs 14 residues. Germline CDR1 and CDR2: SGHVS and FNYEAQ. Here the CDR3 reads CASSPGTDQETQYF. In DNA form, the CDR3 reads TGTGCCAGCAGCCCGGGGACTGACCAAGAGACCCAGTACTTC.

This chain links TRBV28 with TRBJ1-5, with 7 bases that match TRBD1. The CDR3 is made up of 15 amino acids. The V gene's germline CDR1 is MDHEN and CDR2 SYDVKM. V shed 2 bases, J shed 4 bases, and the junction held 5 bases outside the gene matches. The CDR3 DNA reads TGTGCCAGCAGTTTAAGAACAGGGGCTAATCAGCCCCAGCATTTT. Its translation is CASSLRTGANQPQHF. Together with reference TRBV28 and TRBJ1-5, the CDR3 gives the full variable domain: DVKVTQSSRYLVKRTGEKVFLECVQDMDHENMFWYRQDPGLGLRLIYFSYDVKMKEKGDIPEGYSVSREKKERFSLILESASTNQTSMYLCASSLRTGANQPQHFGDGTRLSIL.